This T cell receptor (beta chain) derives from a study of cytomegalovirus exposure and HLA in healthy donors. The CDR3 spans 15 residues. After removal of 4 bases from V and 7 bases from J, the junction contained 10 bases not matched to a gene. Germline V gives CDR1 SGDLS, CDR2 YYNGEE. Study-level results: In a later analysis, 15,000 to 20,000 TCR beta sequences were associated with HLA alleles at 0.05 false discovery rate. Earlier analysis looked at TCR beta V segments, and most were productive about 90% or about 30% of the time.

Points on this clone: The antigen is not known.

PCR involved 60 Vbeta and 13 Jbeta primers. The method was immunoSEQ multiplex PCR; TCRdb's version includes in-frame clones alone and lacks a portion of them. The data show 55,000 to 65,000 clones, with more than 70% seen just once and 6.8% held by the top ten. The specimen was PBMCs. J is TRBJ1-4 and V is TRBV9, with 7 bases matching TRBD1. The origin of this receptor is a man aged 25 to 40 in good health and CMV-seropositive. Here the CDR3 reads CASSSTGVKGEKLFF. The CDR3 DNA sequence: TGTGCCAGCAGCTCTACAGGGGTTAAGGGTGAAAAACTGTTTTTT.